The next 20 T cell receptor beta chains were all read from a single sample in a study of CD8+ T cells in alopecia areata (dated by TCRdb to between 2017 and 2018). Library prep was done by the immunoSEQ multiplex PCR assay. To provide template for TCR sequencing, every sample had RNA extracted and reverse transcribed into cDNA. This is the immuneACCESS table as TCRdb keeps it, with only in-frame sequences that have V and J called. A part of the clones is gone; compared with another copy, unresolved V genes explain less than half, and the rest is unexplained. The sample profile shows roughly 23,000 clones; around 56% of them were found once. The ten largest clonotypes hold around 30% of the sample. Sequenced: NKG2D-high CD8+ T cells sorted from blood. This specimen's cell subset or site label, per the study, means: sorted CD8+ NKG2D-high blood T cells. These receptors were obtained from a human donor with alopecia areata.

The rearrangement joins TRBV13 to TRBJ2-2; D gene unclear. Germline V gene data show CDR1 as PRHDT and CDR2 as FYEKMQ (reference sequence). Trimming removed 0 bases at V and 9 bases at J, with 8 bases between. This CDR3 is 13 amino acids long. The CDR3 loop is CASSLGSARELFF. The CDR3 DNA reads TGTGCCAGCAGCTTAGGCTCTGCCCGGGAGCTGTTTTTT.

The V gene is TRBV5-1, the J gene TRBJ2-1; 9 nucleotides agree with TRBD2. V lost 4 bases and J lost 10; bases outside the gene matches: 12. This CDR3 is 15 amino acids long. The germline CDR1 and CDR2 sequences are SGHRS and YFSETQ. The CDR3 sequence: CASSPTAGGTREQFF. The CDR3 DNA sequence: TGCGCCAGCAGCCCTACCGCGGGAGGGACGAGAGAGCAGTTCTTC.

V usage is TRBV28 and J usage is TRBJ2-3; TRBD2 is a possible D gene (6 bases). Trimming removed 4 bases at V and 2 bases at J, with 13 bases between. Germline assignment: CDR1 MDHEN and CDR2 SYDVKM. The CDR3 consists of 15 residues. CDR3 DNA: TGTGCCAGCAGTTCCGGCGGGACTTACACAGATACGCAGTATTTT. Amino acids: CASSSGGTYTDTQYF.

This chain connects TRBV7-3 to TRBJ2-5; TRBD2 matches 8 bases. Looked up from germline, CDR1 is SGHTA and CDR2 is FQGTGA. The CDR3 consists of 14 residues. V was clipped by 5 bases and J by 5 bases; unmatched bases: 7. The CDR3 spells CASSPQRERETQYF. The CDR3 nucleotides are TGTGCCAGCAGCCCACAGCGGGAGAGGGAGACCCAGTACTTC.

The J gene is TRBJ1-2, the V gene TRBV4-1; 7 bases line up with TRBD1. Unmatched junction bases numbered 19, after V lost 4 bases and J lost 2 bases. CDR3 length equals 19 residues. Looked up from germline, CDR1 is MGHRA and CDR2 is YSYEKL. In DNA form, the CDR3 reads TGCGCCAGCAGCCTACAGCCGGGACAGCCGATAACTGGCAACTATGGCTACACCTTC. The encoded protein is CASSLQPGQPITGNYGYTF.

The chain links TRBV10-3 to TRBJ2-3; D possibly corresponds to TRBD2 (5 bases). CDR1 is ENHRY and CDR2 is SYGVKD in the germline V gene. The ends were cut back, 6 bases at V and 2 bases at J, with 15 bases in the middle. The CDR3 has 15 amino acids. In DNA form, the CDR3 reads TGTGCCATCAGCAACATCGGGAAGGACACAGATACGCAGTATTTT. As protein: CAISNIGKDTDTQYF.

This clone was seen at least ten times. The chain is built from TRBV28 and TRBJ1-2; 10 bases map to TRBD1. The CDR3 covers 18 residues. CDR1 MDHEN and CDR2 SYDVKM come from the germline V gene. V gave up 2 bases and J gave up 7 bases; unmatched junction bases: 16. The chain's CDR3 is CASSLRDRGRYGASGYTF. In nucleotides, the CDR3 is TGTGCCAGCAGTTTAAGAGACAGGGGGCGTTACGGAGCTAGTGGCTACACCTTC.

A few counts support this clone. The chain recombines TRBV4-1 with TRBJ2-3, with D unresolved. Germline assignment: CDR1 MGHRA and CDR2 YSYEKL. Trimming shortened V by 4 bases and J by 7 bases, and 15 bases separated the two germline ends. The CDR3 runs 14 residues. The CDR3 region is CASSPLALGNTQYF. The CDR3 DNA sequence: TGCGCCAGCAGCCCCCTGGCCTTGGGGAATACGCAGTATTTT.

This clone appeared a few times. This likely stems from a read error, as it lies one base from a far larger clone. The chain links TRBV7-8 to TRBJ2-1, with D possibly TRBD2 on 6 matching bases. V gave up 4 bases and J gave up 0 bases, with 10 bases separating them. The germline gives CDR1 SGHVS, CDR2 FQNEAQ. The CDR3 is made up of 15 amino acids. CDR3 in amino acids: CASSWGDLSYNEQFF. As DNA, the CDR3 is TGTGCCAGCAGCTGGGGGGACCTCTCCTACAATGAGCAGTTCTTC.

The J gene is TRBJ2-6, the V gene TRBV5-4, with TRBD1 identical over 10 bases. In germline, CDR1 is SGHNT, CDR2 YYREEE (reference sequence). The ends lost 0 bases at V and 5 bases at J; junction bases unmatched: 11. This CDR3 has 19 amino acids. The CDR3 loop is CASSLAPSTGGSWANVLTF. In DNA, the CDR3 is TGTGCCAGCAGCTTGGCGCCCTCGACAGGGGGCTCCTGGGCCAACGTCCTGACTTTC.

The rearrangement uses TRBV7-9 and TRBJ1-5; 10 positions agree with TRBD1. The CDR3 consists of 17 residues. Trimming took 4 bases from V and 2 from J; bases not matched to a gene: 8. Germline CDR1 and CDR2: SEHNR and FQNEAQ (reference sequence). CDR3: CASSSGGTGVGNQPQHF. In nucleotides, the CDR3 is TGTGCCAGCAGCTCAGGGGGGACAGGGGTCGGCAATCAGCCCCAGCATTTT.

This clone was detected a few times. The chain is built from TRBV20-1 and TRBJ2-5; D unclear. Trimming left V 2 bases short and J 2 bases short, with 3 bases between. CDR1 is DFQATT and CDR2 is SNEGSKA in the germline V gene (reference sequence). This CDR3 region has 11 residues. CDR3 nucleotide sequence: TGCAGTGCTAGAAGGCAAGAGACCCAGTACTTC. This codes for CSARRQETQYF.

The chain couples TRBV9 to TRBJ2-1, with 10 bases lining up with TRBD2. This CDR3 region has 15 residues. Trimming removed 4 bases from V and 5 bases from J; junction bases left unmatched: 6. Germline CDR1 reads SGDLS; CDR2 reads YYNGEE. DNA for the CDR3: TGTGCCAGCAGCCCAAGCGGGAGGGCCAACAATGAGCAGTTCTTC. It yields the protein CASSPSGRANNEQFF.

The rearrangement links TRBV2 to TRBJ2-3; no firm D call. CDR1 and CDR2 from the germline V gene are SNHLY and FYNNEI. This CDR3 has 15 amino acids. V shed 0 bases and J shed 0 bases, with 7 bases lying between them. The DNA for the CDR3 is TGTGCCAGCAGTGAAGCGACGGTGAGCACAGATACGCAGTATTTT. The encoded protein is CASSEATVSTDTQYF.

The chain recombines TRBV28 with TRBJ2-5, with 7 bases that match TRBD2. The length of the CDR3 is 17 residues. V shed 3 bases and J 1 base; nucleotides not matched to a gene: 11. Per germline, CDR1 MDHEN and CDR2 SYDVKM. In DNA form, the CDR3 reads TGTGCCAGCAGTTTTCGGGGGTGGGGGGGGTCCCAAGAGACCCAGTACTTC. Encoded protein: CASSFRGWGGSQETQYF. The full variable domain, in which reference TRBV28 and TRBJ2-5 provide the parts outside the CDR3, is DVKVTQSSRYLVKRTGEKVFLECVQDMDHENMFWYRQDPGLGLRLIYFSYDVKMKEKGDIPEGYSVSREKKERFSLILESASTNQTSMYLCASSFRGWGGSQETQYFGPGTRLLVL.

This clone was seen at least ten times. The CDR3 nucleotides are TGTGCCATACGGACCCCTGGTGAGCAGTTCTTC. It yields the protein CAIRTPGEQFF. The J gene is TRBJ2-1, the V gene TRBV19, with D unclear. The CDR3 has 11 residues. Germline V gene sequence: CDR1 LNHDA, CDR2 SQIVND (reference sequence). V dropped 10 bases and J dropped 9 bases, with 13 bases sitting between them.

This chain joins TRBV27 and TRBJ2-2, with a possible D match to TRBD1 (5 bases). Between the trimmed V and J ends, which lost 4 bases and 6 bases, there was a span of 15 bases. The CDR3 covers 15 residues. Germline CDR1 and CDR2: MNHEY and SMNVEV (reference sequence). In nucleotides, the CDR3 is TGTGCCAGCAGTTCAGACAGCCTAGGGGCCGGGGAGCTGTTTTTT. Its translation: CASSSDSLGAGELFF.

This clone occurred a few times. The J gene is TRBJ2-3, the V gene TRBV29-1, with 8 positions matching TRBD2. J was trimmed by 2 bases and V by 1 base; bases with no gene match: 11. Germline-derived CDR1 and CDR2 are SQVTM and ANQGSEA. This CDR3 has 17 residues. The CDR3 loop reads CSVEGSPPGGITDTQYF. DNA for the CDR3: TGCAGCGTTGAAGGTTCCCCCCCGGGAGGGATCACAGATACGCAGTATTTT.

CDR3 region: CASSEVLGLGQFF. CDR3 in DNA: TGTGCCAGCAGTGAAGTCTTGGGGCTGGGGCAGTTCTTC. The chain couples TRBV6-1 to TRBJ2-1, with a tentative D call TRBD1 (5 bases). This CDR3 contains 13 residues. V was trimmed by 1 base and J by 12 bases, leaving 13 bases between them. In germline, CDR1 is MNHNS, CDR2 SASEGT.

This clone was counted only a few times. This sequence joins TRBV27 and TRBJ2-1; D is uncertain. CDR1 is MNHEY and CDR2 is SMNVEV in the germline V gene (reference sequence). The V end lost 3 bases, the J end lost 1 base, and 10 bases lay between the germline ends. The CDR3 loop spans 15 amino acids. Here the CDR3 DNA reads TGTGCCAGCAGTTTGGAGTCAACGTCCTACAATGAGCAGTTCTTC. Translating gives CASSLESTSYNEQFF.